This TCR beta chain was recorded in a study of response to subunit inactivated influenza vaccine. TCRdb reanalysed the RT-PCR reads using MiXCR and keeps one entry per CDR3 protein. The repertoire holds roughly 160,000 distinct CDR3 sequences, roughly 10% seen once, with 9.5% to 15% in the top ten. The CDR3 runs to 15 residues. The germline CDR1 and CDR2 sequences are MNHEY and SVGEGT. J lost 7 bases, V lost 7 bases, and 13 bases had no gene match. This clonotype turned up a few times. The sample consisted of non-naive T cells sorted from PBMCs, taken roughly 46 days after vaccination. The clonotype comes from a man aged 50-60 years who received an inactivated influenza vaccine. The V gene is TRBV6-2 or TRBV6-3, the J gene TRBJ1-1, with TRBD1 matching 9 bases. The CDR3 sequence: CASTTRQGGRNEAFF. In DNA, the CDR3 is TGTGCCAGCACCACGAGACAGGGGGGAAGGAATGAAGCTTTCTTT.